The rows below give T cell receptor beta chains drawn from one sample of a study of OX40 agonist ivuxolimab in advanced cancers. Produced via immunoSEQ multiplex PCR; TCRdb's table is partial and in-frame only. The sample consists of some 86,000 clones, about 90% of them appearing once. The source material was CD4+ or CD8+ T cells sorted from blood, sampled in a trial of the OX40 agonist ivuxolimab. Receptors were obtained from an adult with an advanced solid tumor such as melanoma, head and neck, liver or kidney cancer. CDR3s include the opening cysteine and the closing phenylalanine or tryptophan.

v_gene: TRBV5-5; j_gene: TRBJ2-3; CDR3aa: CASSLGGETGVSRGWRTQYF
v_gene: TRBV5-1; j_gene: TRBJ2-3; CDR3aa: CASGDSPSTDTQYF
v_gene: TRBV28; j_gene: TRBJ2-1; CDR3aa: CASSLGLAGGYNEQFF
v_gene: TRBV19; j_gene: TRBJ1-3; CDR3aa: CASSRDDRLRAGNTIYF
v_gene: TRBV7-2; j_gene: TRBJ2-1; CDR3aa: CASRPGQAYNEQFF
v_gene: TRBV9; j_gene: TRBJ1-4; CDR3aa: CASSVSLNEKLFF
v_gene: TRBV5-6; j_gene: TRBJ2-1; CDR3aa: CASSETSGSHNEQFF
v_gene: TRBV11-2; j_gene: TRBJ2-7; CDR3aa: CASSFQGQGAGEQYF
v_gene: TRBV6-5; j_gene: TRBJ2-7; CDR3aa: CASSWTGRSHEQYF
v_gene: TRBV19; j_gene: TRBJ2-5; CDR3aa: CASSLDVVGTQYF
v_gene: TRBV19; j_gene: TRBJ1-5; CDR3aa: CASSDLGSNQPQHF
v_gene: TRBV18; j_gene: TRBJ2-7; CDR3aa: CASSPGASSYEQYF
v_gene: TRBV19; j_gene: TRBJ2-1; CDR3aa: CASSTPGLAGAGEQFF
v_gene: TRBV5-4; j_gene: TRBJ1-2; CDR3aa: CASSLDDYGYTF
v_gene: TRBV2; j_gene: TRBJ1-1; CDR3aa: CASSDAGGQSNTEAFF
v_gene: TRBV28; j_gene: TRBJ1-3; CDR3aa: CASSLGISGNTIYF
v_gene: TRBV9; j_gene: TRBJ2-5; CDR3aa: CASSIRLAGVTLQETQYF
v_gene: TRBV5-4; j_gene: TRBJ1-2; CDR3aa: CASSLRGVGGYTF
v_gene: TRBV27; j_gene: TRBJ2-1; CDR3aa: CASSSISGRAGGNEQFF
v_gene: TRBV5-6; j_gene: TRBJ1-1; CDR3aa: CASSLVGGSEAFF
v_gene: TRBV19; j_gene: TRBJ2-6; CDR3aa: CASSIGGAGANVLTF
v_gene: TRBV9; j_gene: TRBJ2-1; CDR3aa: CASSALTGGNSEQFF
v_gene: TRBV7-2; j_gene: TRBJ2-1; CDR3aa: CASSPKGSSSGRTQSEQFF
v_gene: TRBV2; j_gene: TRBJ1-2; CDR3aa: CASRAGTAGYTF
v_gene: TRBV6-1; j_gene: TRBJ2-7; CDR3aa: CASRSTLYEQYF
v_gene: TRBV6-1; j_gene: TRBJ2-7; CDR3aa: CASSGTFSDYEQYF
v_gene: TRBV5-1; j_gene: TRBJ1-1; CDR3aa: CASSLQGGNTEAFF
v_gene: TRBV5-1; j_gene: TRBJ1-6; CDR3aa: CASSERLSSYNSPLHF
v_gene: TRBV5-1; j_gene: TRBJ2-5; CDR3aa: CASSLGWLRDREETQYF
v_gene: TRBV2; j_gene: TRBJ2-1; CDR3aa: CASRAGEANEQFF
v_gene: TRBV6-1; j_gene: TRBJ1-5; CDR3aa: CASQNPGQIQHF
v_gene: TRBV4-1; j_gene: TRBJ2-1; CDR3aa: CASSQGVSGTIYNEQFF
v_gene: TRBV5-6; j_gene: TRBJ2-7; CDR3aa: CASSERRAGGSYEQYF
v_gene: TRBV10-2; j_gene: TRBJ1-5; CDR3aa: CASSLTGVSNQPQHF
v_gene: TRBV4-2; j_gene: TRBJ2-7; CDR3aa: CASSQEMTGGHYEQYF
v_gene: TRBV2; j_gene: TRBJ1-5; CDR3aa: CASSLVLNQPQHF
v_gene: TRBV2; j_gene: TRBJ1-1; CDR3aa: CASSEALEAFF
v_gene: TRBV18; j_gene: TRBJ1-1; CDR3aa: CASSPGRVNTEAFF
v_gene: TRBV28; j_gene: TRBJ1-4; CDR3aa: CASNAPINEKLFF
v_gene: TRBV2; j_gene: TRBJ1-5; CDR3aa: CASSEVERALAQPQHF
v_gene: TRBV5-4; j_gene: TRBJ2-6; CDR3aa: CASSLGGSGAGANVLTF
v_gene: TRBV6-5; j_gene: TRBJ1-6; CDR3aa: CASSYDPILPPLHF
v_gene: TRBV29-1; j_gene: TRBJ2-3; CDR3aa: CSANPDRGLTDTQYF
v_gene: TRBV28; j_gene: TRBJ1-2; CDR3aa: CASRRDSLYSYTF
v_gene: TRBV6-4; j_gene: TRBJ1-5; CDR3aa: CASSDGRGNQPQHF
v_gene: TRBV19; j_gene: TRBJ2-7; CDR3aa: CASSILAGAQGEQYF
v_gene: TRBV4-1; j_gene: TRBJ2-1; CDR3aa: CASSKGSASGRNEQFF
v_gene: TRBV29-1; j_gene: TRBJ1-1; CDR3aa: CSARNTEAFF